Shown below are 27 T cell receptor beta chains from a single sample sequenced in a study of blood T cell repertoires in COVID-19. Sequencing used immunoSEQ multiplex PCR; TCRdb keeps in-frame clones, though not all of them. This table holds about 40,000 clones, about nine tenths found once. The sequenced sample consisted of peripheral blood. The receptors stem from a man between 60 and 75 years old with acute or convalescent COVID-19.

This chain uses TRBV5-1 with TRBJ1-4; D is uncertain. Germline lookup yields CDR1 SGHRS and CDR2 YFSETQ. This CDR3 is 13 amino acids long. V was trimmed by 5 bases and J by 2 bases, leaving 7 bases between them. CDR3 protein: CASSSTTNEKLFF. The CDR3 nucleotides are TGCGCCAGCAGTTCTACGACTAATGAAAAACTGTTTTTT.

CDR3: CASSSMTLGELFF. Here the CDR3 DNA reads TGTGCCAGCAGCTCTATGACTCTCGGGGAGCTGTTTTTT. The chain has TRBV11-2 and TRBJ2-2; the D is unclear. V gave up 4 bases and J gave up 7 bases, with 10 bases separating them. In germline, CDR1 is SGHAT, CDR2 FQNNGV. CDR3 size: 13 residues.

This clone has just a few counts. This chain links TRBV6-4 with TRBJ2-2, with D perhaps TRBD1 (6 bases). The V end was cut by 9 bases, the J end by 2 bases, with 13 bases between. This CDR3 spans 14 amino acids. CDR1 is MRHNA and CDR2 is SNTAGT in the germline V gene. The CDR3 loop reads CASQGTLNTGELFF. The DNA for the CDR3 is TGTGCCAGTCAAGGGACACTTAACACCGGGGAGCTGTTTTTT.

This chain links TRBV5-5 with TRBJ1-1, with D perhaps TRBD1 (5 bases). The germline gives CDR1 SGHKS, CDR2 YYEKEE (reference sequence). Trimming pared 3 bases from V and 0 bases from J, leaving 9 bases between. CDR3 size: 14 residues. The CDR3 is CASSWGLLNTEAFF. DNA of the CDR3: TGTGCCAGCAGCTGGGGACTGCTGAACACTGAAGCTTTCTTT.

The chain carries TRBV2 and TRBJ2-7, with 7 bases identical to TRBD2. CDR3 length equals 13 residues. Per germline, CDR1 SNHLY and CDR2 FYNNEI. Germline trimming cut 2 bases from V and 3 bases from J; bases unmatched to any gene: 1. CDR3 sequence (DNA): TGTGCCAGCAGTGAATGGGGGGGCTACGAGCAGTACTTC. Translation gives CASSEWGGYEQYF.

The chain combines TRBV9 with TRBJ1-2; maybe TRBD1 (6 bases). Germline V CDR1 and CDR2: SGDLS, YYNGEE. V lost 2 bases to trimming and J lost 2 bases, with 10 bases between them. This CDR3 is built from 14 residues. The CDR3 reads CASSVGRGNYGYTF. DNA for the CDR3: TGTGCCAGCAGCGTGGGCAGGGGAAACTATGGCTACACCTTC.

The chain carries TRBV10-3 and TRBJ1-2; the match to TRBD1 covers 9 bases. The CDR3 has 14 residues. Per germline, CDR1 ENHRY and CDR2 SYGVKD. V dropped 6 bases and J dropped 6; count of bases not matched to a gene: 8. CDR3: CAIRTRDRADGYTF. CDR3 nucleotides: TGTGCCATCAGGACTAGGGACAGGGCAGATGGCTACACCTTC.

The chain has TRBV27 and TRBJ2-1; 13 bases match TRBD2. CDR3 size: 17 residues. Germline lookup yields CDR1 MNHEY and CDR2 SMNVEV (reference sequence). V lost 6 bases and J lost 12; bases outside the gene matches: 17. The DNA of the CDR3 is TGTGCCAGCAGGGCGGGACTAGCGGGAACAAAATCGGTGATGCAGTTCTTC. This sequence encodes CASRAGLAGTKSVMQFF.

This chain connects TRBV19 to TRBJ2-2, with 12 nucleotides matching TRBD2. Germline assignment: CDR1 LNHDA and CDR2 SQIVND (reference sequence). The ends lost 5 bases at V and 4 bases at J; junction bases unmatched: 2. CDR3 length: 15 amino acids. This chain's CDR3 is CASSVLAGGTGELFF. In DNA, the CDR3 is TGTGCCAGTAGTGTACTAGCGGGAGGCACCGGGGAGCTGTTTTTT.

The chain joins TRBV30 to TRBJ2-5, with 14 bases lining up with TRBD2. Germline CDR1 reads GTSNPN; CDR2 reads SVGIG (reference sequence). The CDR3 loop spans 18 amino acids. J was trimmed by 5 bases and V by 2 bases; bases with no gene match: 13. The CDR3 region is CAWSPHPGLAGVGETQYF. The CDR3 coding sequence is TGTGCCTGGAGTCCCCACCCGGGACTAGCGGGAGTTGGGGAGACCCAGTACTTC.

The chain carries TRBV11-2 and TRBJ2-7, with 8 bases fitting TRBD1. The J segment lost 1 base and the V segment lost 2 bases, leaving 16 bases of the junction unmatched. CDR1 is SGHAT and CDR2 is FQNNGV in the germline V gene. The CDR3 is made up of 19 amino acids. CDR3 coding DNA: TGTGCCAGCAGCTTAAAGAGGCCCTACGGGACAGGAAGATCCTACGAGCAGTACTTC. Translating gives CASSLKRPYGTGRSYEQYF.

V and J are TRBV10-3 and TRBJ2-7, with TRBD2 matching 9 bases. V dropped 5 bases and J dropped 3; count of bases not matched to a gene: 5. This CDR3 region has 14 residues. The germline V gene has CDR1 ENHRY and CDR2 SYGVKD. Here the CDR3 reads CAISSSSGVYEQYV. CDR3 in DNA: TGTGCCATCAGTAGTTCTAGCGGGGTCTACGAGCAGTACGTC.

The CDR3 DNA is TGTGCCAGCAGTTCCCTCTCTAGCGGCACAGATACGCAGTATTTT. Amino acids: CASSSLSSGTDTQYF. The J gene is TRBJ2-3, the V gene TRBV27, with D maybe TRBD2 (6 bases). Trimming cost V 4 bases and J 1 base, with 12 bases left between them. CDR1 MNHEY and CDR2 SMNVEV come from the germline V gene (reference sequence). The CDR3 has 15 amino acids.

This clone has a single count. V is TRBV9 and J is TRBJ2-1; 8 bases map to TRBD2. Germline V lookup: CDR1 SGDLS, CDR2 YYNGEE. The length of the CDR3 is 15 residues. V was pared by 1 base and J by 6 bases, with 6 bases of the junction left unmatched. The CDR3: CASSVKIAGPNEQFF. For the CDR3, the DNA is TGTGCCAGCAGCGTAAAAATAGCGGGACCCAATGAGCAGTTCTTC.

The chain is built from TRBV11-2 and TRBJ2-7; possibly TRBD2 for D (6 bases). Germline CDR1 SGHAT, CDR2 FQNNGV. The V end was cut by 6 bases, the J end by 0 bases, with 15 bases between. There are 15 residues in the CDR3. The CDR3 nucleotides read TGTGCCAGCAGTGCGGGGACGGGGAGCTCCTACGAGCAGTACTTC. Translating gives CASSAGTGSSYEQYF.

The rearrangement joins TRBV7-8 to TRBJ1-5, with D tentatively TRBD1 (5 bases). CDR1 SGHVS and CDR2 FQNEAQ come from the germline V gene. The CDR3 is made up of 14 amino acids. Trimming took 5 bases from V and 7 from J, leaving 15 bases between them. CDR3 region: CASSGGWGEQPQHF. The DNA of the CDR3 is TGTGCCAGCAGCGGAGGGTGGGGGGAACAGCCCCAGCATTTT.

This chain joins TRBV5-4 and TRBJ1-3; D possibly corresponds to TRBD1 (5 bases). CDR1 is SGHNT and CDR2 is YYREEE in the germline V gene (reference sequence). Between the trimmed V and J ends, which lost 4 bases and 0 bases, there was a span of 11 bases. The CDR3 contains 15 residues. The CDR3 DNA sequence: TGTGCCAGCAGCCCGGGACTGATCTCTGGAAACACCATATATTTT. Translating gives CASSPGLISGNTIYF.

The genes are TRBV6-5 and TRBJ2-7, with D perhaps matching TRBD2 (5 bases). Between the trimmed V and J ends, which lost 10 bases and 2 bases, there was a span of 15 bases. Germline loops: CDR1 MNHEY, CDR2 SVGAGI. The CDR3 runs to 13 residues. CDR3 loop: CATQRTSPYEQYF. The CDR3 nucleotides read TGTGCCACACAACGGACTTCCCCCTACGAGCAGTACTTC.

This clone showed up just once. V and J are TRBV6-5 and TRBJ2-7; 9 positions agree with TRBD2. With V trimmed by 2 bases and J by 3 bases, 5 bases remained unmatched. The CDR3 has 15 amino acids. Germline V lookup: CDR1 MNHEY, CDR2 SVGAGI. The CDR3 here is CASSYLSGSGYEQYF. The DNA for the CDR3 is TGTGCCAGCAGTTACCTTAGCGGGAGCGGCTACGAGCAGTACTTC.

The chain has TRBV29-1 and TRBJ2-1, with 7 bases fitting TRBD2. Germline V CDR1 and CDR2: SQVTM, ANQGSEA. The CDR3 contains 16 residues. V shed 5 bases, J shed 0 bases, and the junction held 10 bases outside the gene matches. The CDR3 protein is CSVSVGLADSYNEQFF. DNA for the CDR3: TGCAGCGTTTCTGTGGGGCTAGCGGACTCCTACAATGAGCAGTTCTTC.

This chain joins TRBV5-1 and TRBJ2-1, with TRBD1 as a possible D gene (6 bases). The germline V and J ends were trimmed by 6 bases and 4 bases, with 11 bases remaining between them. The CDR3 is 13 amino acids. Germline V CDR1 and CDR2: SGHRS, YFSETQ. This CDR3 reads CASIGGLYNEQFF. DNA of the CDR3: TGCGCCAGCATTGGGGGCCTTTACAATGAGCAGTTCTTC.

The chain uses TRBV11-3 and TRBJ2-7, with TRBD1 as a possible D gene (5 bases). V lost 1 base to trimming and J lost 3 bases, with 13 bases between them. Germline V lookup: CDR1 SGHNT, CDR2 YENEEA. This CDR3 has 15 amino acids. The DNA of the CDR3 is TGTGCCAGCAGCTTAGGGGCAGGGTCCGGCTACGAGCAGTACGTC. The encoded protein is CASSLGAGSGYEQYV.

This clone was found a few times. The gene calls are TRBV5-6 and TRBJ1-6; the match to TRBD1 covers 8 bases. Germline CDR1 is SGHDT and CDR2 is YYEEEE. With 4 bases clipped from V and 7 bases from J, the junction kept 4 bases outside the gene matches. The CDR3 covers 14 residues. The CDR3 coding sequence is TGTGCCAGCAGCCGGGACAGGTTAAATTCACCCCTCCACTTT. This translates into CASSRDRLNSPLHF.

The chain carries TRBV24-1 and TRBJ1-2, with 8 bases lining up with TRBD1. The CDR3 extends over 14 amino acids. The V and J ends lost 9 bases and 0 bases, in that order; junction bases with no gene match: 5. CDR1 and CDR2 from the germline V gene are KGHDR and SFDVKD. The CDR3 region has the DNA TGTGCCACCGGGACAGGAGTCTCTAACTATGGCTACACCTTC. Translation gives CATGTGVSNYGYTF.

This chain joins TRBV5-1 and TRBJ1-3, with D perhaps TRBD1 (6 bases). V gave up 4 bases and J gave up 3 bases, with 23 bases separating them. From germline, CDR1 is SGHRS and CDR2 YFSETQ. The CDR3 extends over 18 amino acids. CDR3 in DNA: TGCGCCAGCAGCCCCGACTCCCCGGGACAAGCCGATGGAAACACCATATATTTT. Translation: CASSPDSPGQADGNTIYF.

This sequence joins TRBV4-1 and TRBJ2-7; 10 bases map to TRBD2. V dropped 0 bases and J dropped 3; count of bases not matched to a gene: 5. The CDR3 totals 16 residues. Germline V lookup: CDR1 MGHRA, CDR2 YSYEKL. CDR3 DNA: TGCGCCAGCAGCCAAGAGCTAGCGGGGGCTGGCTACGAGCAGTACTTC. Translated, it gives CASSQELAGAGYEQYF.

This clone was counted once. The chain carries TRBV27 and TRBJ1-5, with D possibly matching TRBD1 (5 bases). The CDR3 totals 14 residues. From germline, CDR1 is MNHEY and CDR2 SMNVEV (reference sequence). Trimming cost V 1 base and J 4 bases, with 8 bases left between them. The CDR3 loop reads CASSLYRGNQPQHF. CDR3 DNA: TGTGCCAGCAGTTTATATCGGGGGAATCAGCCCCAGCATTTT.